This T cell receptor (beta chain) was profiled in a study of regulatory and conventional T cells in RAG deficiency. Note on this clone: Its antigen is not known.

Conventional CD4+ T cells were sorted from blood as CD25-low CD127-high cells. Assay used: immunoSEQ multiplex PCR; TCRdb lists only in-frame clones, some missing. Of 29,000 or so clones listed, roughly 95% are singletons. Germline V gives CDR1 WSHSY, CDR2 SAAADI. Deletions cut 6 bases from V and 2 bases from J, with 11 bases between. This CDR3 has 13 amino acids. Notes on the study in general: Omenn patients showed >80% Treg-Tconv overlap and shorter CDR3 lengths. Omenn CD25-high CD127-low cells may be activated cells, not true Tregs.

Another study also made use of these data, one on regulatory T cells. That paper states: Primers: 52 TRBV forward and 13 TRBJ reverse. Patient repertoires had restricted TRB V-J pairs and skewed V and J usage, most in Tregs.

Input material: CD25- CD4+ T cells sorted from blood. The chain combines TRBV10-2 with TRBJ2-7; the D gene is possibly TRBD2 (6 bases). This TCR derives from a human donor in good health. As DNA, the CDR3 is TGCGCCAGCAGGGGGACTGGGACCTACGAGCAGTACTTC. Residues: CASRGTGTYEQYF.